This T cell receptor beta chain was profiled in a study of PD-1 blockade in classical Hodgkin lymphoma. Germline CDR1 MNHNY, CDR2 SVGAGI (reference sequence). With 4 bases removed from V and 7 bases from J, the gap between germline ends came to 8 bases. The CDR3 consists of 12 residues. General study findings and limits: Although disease activity or prior therapy may be involved, causes of the repertoire differences remain undefined. Newly diagnosed patients and complete responders had comparable diversity at baseline.

The protocol was immunoSEQ multiplex PCR, while the TCRdb copy is restricted to in-frame clones and leaves out a portion. Here the sample spans some 150,000 clones, approximately 81% being singletons. Each patient's relapse followed autologous stem cell transplantation, and brentuximab vedotin exposure varied. Classifying best responses yielded complete response, partial response or progressive disease. As concerns this clone: Its target is not known.

This TCR was sampled from a human donor with classical Hodgkin lymphoma. The chain couples TRBV6-6 to TRBJ1-5; D not resolved. Material: peripheral blood mononuclear cells (PBMCs), obtained before the second cycle of nivolumab. The CDR3 protein is CASSSLGQPQHF. For the CDR3, the DNA is TGTGCCAGCAGTTCCCTAGGCCAGCCCCAGCATTTT.